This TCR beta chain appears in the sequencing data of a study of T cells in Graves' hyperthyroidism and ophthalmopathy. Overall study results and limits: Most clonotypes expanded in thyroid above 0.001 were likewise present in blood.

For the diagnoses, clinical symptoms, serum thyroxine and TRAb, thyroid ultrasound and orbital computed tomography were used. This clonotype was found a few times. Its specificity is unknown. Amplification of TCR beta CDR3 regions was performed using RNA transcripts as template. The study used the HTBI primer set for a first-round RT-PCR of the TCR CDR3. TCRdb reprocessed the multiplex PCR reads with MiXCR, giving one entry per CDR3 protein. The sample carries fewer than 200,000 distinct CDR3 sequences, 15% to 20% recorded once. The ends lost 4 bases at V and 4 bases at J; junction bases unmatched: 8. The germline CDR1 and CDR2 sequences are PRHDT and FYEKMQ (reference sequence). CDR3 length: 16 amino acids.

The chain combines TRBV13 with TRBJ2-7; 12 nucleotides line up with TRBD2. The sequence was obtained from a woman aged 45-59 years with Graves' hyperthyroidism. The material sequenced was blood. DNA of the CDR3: TGTGCCAGCAGCTATATCACTAGCGGGGGGAGTTACGAGCAGTACTTC. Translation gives CASSYITSGGSYEQYF.